The text below deals with one T cell receptor (beta chain). Per the original methods: Quantification of nucleated cells was approximated via reference gene primer amplification. Clones were sequenced by immunoSEQ multiplex PCR, and TCRdb holds only the in-frame ones, with some missing. The V and J calls and clone size come from that table; D and trimming were worked out from the DNA. The data contain about 55,000 clones, approximately 90% of them seen just once; the ten biggest clones take up approximately 6.2%. The V gene end was trimmed by 6 bases and the J gene end by 2 bases; junction bases not matched to a gene: 4. Germline CDR1 reads SNHLY; CDR2 reads FYNNEI. The CDR3 contains 14 residues. The sample belongs to a study of blood T cell repertoires in COVID-19. Study overall: Specimens from acute and convalescent COVID-19 originated in the United States, Italy and Spain. Nucleic acid was either cDNA or gDNA, and it came from T cells, B-cell-depleted T cells, or PBMCs.

The sequencing input was peripheral blood. This sequence originates from a man aged 40-50 years with acute or convalescent COVID-19. The chain uses TRBV2 and TRBJ1-3; 7 nucleotides match TRBD1. Here the CDR3 reads CASRATGPGNTIYF. In DNA form, the CDR3 reads TGTGCCAGCAGAGCGACAGGGCCTGGAAACACCATATATTTT.